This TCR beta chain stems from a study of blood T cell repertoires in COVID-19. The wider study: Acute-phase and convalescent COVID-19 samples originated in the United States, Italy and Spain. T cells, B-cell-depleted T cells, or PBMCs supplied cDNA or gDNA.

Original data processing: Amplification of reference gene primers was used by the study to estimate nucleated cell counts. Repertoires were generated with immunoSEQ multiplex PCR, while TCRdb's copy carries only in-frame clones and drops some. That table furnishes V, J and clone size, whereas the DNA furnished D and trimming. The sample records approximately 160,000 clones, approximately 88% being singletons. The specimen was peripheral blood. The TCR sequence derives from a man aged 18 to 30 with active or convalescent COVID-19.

The CDR3 loop is CSVLLQGNTEAFF. In DNA form, the CDR3 reads TGCAGCGTCCTTTTACAGGGAAACACTGAAGCTTTCTTT. The chain joins TRBV29-1 to TRBJ1-1; possible D gene TRBD1, 6 bases. The CDR3 loop spans 13 amino acids. CDR1 SQVTM and CDR2 ANQGSEA come from the germline V gene. Trimming removed 6 bases from V and 2 bases from J, with 13 bases in between.